This section outlines one TCR beta chain sequence together with its context. This entry belongs to a study of identical twins. TCRdb reprocessed the 5' RACE reads via MiXCR and lists one record per CDR3 protein. The repertoire holds roughly 260,000 distinct CDR3 sequences, with roughly an eighth as singletons. The sequencing input was memory (CD45RO+) T cells sorted from blood. The sequence came from a woman aged 18-29 years in good health.

The CDR3 DNA reads as TGCGCCAGCAGACCAGCGGGGGACCCGCCCGGGGAGCTGTTTTTT. It specifies CASRPAGDPPGELFF. V is TRBV10-1 and J is TRBJ2-2; 8 bases match TRBD2. CDR1 WNHNN and CDR2 SYGVQD come from the germline V gene (reference sequence). The CDR3 sequence is 15 residues long. V gave up 6 bases and J gave up 6 bases; unmatched junction bases: 9.